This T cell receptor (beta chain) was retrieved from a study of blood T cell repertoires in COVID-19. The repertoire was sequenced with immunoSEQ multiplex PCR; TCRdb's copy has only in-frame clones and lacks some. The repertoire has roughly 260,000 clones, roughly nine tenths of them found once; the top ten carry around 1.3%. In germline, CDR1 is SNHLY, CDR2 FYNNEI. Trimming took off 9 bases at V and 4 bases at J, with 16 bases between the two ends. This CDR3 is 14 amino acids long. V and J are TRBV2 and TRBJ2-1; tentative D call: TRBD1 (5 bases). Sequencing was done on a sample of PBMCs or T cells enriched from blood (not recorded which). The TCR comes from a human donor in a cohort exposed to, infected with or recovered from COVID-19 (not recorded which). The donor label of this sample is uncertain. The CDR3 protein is CASYRRLIYNEQFF. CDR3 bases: TGTGCCAGTTACAGGCGTTTAATTTACAATGAGCAGTTCTTC.